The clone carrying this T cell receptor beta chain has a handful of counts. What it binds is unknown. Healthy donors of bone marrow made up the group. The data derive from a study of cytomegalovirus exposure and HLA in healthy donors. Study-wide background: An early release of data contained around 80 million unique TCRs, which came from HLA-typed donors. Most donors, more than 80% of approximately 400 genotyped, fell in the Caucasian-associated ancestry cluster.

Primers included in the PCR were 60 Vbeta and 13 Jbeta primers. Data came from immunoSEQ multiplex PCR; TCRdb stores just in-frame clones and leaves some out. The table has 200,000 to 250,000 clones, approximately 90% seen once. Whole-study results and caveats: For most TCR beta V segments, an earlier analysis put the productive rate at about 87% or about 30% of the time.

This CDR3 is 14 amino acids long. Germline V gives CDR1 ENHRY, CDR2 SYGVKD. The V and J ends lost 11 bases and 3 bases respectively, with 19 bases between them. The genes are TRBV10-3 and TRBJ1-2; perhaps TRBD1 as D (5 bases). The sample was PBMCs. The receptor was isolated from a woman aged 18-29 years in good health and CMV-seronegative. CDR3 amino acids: CAPLGGTFDYGYTF. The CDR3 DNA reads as TGTGCCCCGCTCGGAGGGACGTTTGACTATGGCTACACCTTC.